Presented here are 14 T cell receptor beta chains from one specimen sequenced in a study of cytomegalovirus exposure and HLA in healthy donors. 60 Vbeta and 13 Jbeta primers were used in PCR. The assay was immunoSEQ multiplex PCR, and TCRdb's table has in-frame clones only and misses some. Seen here are some 150,000 clones, about four fifths observed once, and the top ten hold about 3%. The sample comprised PBMCs. These receptors all come from a man in his late teens or twenties in good health and CMV-seronegative.

The chain uses TRBV6-1 and TRBJ1-1; weak D call: TRBD1 (6 bases). Trimming took off 6 bases at V and 8 bases at J, with 22 bases between the two ends. This CDR3 region has 15 residues. Germline V gives CDR1 MNHNS, CDR2 SASEGT. CDR3 loop: CASRIPTGPHSEAFF. The CDR3 nucleotides read TGTGCCAGCAGGATACCGACAGGCCCCCACAGCGAAGCTTTCTTT.

This clone was detected only a few times. This chain links TRBV10-3 with TRBJ2-1; 9 nucleotides line up with TRBD1. The trim removed 5 bases at V and 7 bases at J, leaving 3 bases unmatched. The CDR3 contains 13 residues. The germline V gene encodes CDR1 ENHRY and CDR2 SYGVKD. CDR3 loop: CAISWDRANEQFF. The DNA of the CDR3 is TGTGCCATCAGTTGGGACAGGGCAAATGAGCAGTTCTTC.

The V and J genes are TRBV4-3 and TRBJ1-4, with a tentative D call TRBD1 (6 bases). Germline CDR1 and CDR2: LGHNA and YSLEER. This CDR3 has 16 amino acids. V was clipped by 4 bases and J by 2 bases, with 14 bases between them. The CDR3 DNA reads TGCGCCAGCAGCCCGAGGGGGGGGACCACTAATGAAAAACTGTTTTTT. This encodes CASSPRGGTTNEKLFF.

This clone came up a few times. This chain connects TRBV9 to TRBJ2-1; TRBD2 is a possible D gene (6 bases). The germline gives CDR1 SGDLS, CDR2 YYNGEE. There are 12 residues in the CDR3. The V and J ends lost 3 bases and 12 bases respectively, with 13 bases between them. CDR3 amino acids: CASSGSGGRQFF. The CDR3 DNA follows: TGTGCCAGCAGCGGTAGTGGGGGGAGGCAGTTCTTC.

This chain connects TRBV10-3 to TRBJ1-1; 7 bases match TRBD1. Germline assignment: CDR1 ENHRY and CDR2 SYGVKD. V trimming: 4 bases; J trimming: 10 bases; junction bases outside the gene matches: 12. The length of the CDR3 is 14 residues. CDR3 region: CAISGFTGEGGAFF. CDR3 DNA: TGTGCCATCAGTGGATTTACAGGGGAAGGCGGAGCTTTCTTT.

The genes are TRBV5-6 and TRBJ1-2; TRBD1 matches 7 bases. V shed 5 bases and J 5 bases; nucleotides not matched to a gene: 15. CDR3 size: 16 residues. The germline V gene encodes CDR1 SGHDT and CDR2 YYEEEE. Here the CDR3 reads CASSHVLTGPAYGYTF. The CDR3 nucleotides are TGTGCCAGCAGTCACGTCCTGACAGGGCCCGCTTATGGCTACACCTTC.

This clone was seen a single time. The genes are TRBV11-2 and TRBJ2-5, with TRBD2 matching over 7 bases. V was clipped by 0 bases and J by 5 bases; unmatched bases: 9. This CDR3 contains 16 residues. Looked up from germline, CDR1 is SGHAT and CDR2 is FQNNGV. DNA of the CDR3: TGTGCCAGCAGCTTAGATTGGGTTGGGAGGGCCGAGACCCAGTACTTC. Residues: CASSLDWVGRAETQYF. The full variable domain, completed using reference TRBV11-2 and TRBJ2-5, is EAGVAQSPRYKIIEKRQSVAFWCNPISGHATLYWYQQILGQGPKLLIQFQNNGVVDDSQLPKDRFSAERLKGVDSTLKIQPAKLEDSAVYLCASSLDWVGRAETQYFGPGTRLLVL.

J is TRBJ2-2 and V is TRBV6-5; possible D gene TRBD2, 5 bases. Germline V gene data show CDR1 as MNHEY and CDR2 as SVGAGI. V was trimmed by 8 bases and J by 0 bases, leaving 7 bases between them. The CDR3 runs 13 residues. In DNA form, the CDR3 reads TGTGCCAGCGAGGGAACGAACACCGGGGAGCTGTTTTTT. Amino acids: CASEGTNTGELFF.

The V gene is TRBV4-3, the J gene TRBJ1-2, with unresolved D. This CDR3 has 15 amino acids. V gave up 0 bases and J gave up 1 base, with 9 bases separating them. Germline-derived CDR1 and CDR2 are LGHNA and YSLEER. The DNA for the CDR3 is TGCGCCAGCAGCCAAGAAGGAGTTTTTAACTATGGCTACACCTTC. Its protein is CASSQEGVFNYGYTF.

This clone occurred a few times. The chain joins TRBV11-2 to TRBJ1-1; 7 bases map to TRBD1. The CDR3 runs to 17 residues. After removal of 2 bases from V and 0 bases from J, the junction contained 9 bases not matched to a gene. The germline V gene has CDR1 SGHAT and CDR2 FQNNGV. CDR3 loop: CASSLRGLDRLNTEAFF. In nucleotides, the CDR3 is TGTGCCAGCAGCTTAAGGGGACTGGACAGGTTGAACACTGAAGCTTTCTTT.

The chain recombines TRBV30 with TRBJ2-3; D is uncertain. Germline V gene data show CDR1 as GTSNPN and CDR2 as SVGIG (reference sequence). Trimming took 8 bases from V and 2 from J, leaving 11 bases between them. The CDR3 runs 12 residues. The chain's CDR3 is CAREGVTDTQYF. CDR3 DNA sequence: TGTGCCCGTGAAGGAGTCACAGATACGCAGTATTTT.

Only a few counts were recorded for this clone. The V gene is TRBV27, the J gene TRBJ2-1, with 10 nucleotides matching TRBD2. The length of the CDR3 is 15 residues. Trimming took 5 bases from V and 7 from J; bases not matched to a gene: 8. Germline-derived CDR1 and CDR2 are MNHEY and SMNVEV (reference sequence). CDR3: CASSGSGGALNEQFF. In DNA, the CDR3 is TGTGCCAGCAGTGGGAGCGGGGGGGCCTTGAATGAGCAGTTCTTC.

The V and J genes are TRBV7-6 and TRBJ2-3; 9 bases align to TRBD2. The CDR3 has 16 residues. The junction had 3 bases not matched to a gene; V was cut back by 2 bases and J by 0 bases. The germline V gene has CDR1 SGHVS and CDR2 FNYEAQ. The CDR3 nucleotides are TGTGCCAGCAGCTTATTAAGCGGGGGGAGCACAGATACGCAGTATTTT. Translation: CASSLLSGGSTDTQYF. The full variable domain, completed using reference TRBV7-6 and TRBJ2-3, is GAGVSQSPRYKVTKRGQDVALRCDPISGHVSLYWYRQALGQGPEFLTYFNYEAQQDKSGLPNDRFSAERPEGSISTLTIQRTEQRDSAMYRCASSLLSGGSTDTQYFGPGTRLTVL.

CDR3 bases: TGTGCCAGCAGCCCCTCACGGGACAGGGGAAAACTGTTTTTT. Translated, it gives CASSPSRDRGKLFF. This rearrangement joins TRBV14 to TRBJ1-4; 10 positions agree with TRBD1. The CDR3 is made up of 14 amino acids. J lost 10 bases, V lost 4 bases, and 6 bases had no gene match. Germline V gene sequence: CDR1 SGHDN, CDR2 FVKESK.